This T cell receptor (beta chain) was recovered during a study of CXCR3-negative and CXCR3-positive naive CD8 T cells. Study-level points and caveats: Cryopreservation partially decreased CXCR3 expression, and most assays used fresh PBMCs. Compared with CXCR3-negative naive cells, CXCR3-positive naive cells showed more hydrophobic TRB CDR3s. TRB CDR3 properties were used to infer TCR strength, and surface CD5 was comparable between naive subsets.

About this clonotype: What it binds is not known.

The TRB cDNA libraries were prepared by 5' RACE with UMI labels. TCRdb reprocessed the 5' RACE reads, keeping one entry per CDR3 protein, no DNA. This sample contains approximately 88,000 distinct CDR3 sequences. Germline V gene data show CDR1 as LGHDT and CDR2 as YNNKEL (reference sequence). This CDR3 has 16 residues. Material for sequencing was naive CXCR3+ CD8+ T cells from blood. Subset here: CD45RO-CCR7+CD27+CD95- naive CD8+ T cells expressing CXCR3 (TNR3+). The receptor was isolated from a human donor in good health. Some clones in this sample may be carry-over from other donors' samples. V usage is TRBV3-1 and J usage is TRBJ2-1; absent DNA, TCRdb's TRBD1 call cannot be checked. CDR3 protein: CASSHPGTGGLDEQFF.